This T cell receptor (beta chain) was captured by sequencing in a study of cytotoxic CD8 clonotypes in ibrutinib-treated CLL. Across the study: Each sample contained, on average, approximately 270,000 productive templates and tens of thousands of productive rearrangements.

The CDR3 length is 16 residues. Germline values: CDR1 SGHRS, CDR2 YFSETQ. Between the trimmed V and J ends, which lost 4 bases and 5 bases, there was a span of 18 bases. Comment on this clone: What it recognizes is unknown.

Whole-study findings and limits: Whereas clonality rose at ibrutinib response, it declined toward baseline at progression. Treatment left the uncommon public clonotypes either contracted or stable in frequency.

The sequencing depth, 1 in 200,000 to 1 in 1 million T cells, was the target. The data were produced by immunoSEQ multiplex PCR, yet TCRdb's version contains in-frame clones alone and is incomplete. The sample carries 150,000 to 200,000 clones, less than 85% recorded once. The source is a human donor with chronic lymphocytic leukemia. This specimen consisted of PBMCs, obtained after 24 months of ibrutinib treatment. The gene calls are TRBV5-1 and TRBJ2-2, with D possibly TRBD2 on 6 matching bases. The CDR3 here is CASSGGSRAGTGELFF. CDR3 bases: TGCGCCAGCAGCGGGGGGTCGAGGGCGGGGACCGGGGAGCTGTTTTTT.